Included here is one TCR beta chain sequence, with context. The antigen remains unidentified. A read error may produce the germline difference seen at one junction end. These data originate in a study of CD8+CD57+ T cells in acquired aplastic anemia. General study results and limits: With respect to CD8+ Simpson's diversity, patients and controls did not differ significantly.

TCR beta VDJ and CDR3 profiling used genomic DNA as template. TCRdb recomputed calls from the reads with MiXCR, one row per CDR3 protein. Found here are about 260,000 distinct CDR3 sequences, roughly 80% of them singletons; the top ten hold around 40%. All sequencing subjects had displayed CD8+CD57+ cell expansion on flow cytometry. The receptor comes from a human donor with aplastic anemia. The sample comprised sorted CD4+, CD8+, or CD8+CD57+ T cells (not recorded which) from PBMCs.

The CDR3: CASQGLNTYNEQYF. The CDR3 DNA is TGTGCCAGTCAAGGTCTTAACACCTACAATGAGCAGTATTTC. V is TRBV2 and J is TRBJ2-3; D is undetermined. Germline assignment: CDR1 SNHLY and CDR2 FYNNEI. This CDR3 comprises 14 residues.